This entry lists 31 T cell receptor beta chains sequenced from one sample in a study of blood T cell repertoires in COVID-19. Generated by immunoSEQ multiplex PCR, the TCRdb table keeps only in-frame clones and is missing some. The sample shows 75,000 to 90,000 clones, more than 75% of them seen only once. Sequencing used peripheral blood. These receptors originate from a human donor in a cohort sampled during active COVID-19.

This chain links TRBV6-6 with TRBJ2-1, with TRBD1 matching 7 bases. J lost 0 bases, V lost 6 bases, and 2 bases had no gene match. This CDR3 spans 14 amino acids. Germline V gene lookup returns CDR1 MNHNY and CDR2 SVGAGI (reference sequence). CDR3 loop: CASRTGSSYNEQFF. For the CDR3, the DNA is TGTGCCAGCAGGACAGGGAGCTCCTACAATGAGCAGTTCTTC.

The V call is TRBV28, the J call TRBJ2-6; D is unclear. Germline V gene data show CDR1 as MDHEN and CDR2 as SYDVKM. The CDR3 covers 17 residues. Between the trimmed V and J ends, which lost 2 bases and 0 bases, there was a span of 11 bases. DNA of the CDR3: TGTGCCAGCAGTTTACGACACTCCAGCTCTGGGGCCAACGTCCTGACTTTC. Translation gives CASSLRHSSSGANVLTF. The full variable domain, completed using reference TRBV28 and TRBJ2-6, is DVKVTQSSRYLVKRTGEKVFLECVQDMDHENMFWYRQDPGLGLRLIYFSYDVKMKEKGDIPEGYSVSREKKERFSLILESASTNQTSMYLCASSLRHSSSGANVLTFGAGSRLTVL.

The rearrangement joins TRBV27 to TRBJ1-2, with a weak D call TRBD1 (6 bases). This CDR3 has 17 amino acids. Trimming cost V 6 bases and J 3 bases, with 23 bases left between them. In germline, CDR1 is MNHEY, CDR2 SMNVEV (reference sequence). CDR3 DNA sequence: TGTGCCAGCAGCCGAAAGCCCCCAGGGGAGGGAGACTATGGCTACACCTTC. The encoded protein is CASSRKPPGEGDYGYTF.

V usage is TRBV5-4 and J usage is TRBJ1-2; possibly TRBD1 for D (5 bases). V gave up 3 bases and J gave up 7 bases, with 16 bases separating them. This CDR3 region has 14 residues. Per the germline V gene, CDR1 is SGHNT and CDR2 is YYREEE (reference sequence). This chain's CDR3 is CASSYAGQGGGYTF. In nucleotides, the CDR3 is TGTGCCAGCAGCTATGCCGGGCAGGGTGGTGGCTACACCTTC.

The V call is TRBV30, the J call TRBJ2-4, with a tentative D call TRBD2 (6 bases). The germline V gene encodes CDR1 GTSNPN and CDR2 SVGIG (reference sequence). There are 13 residues in the CDR3. V lost 2 bases to trimming and J lost 6 bases, with 11 bases between them. DNA for the CDR3: TGTGCCTGGAGTTTGGAGGGACCAAACATTCAGTACTTC. Translation gives CAWSLEGPNIQYF.

This chain uses TRBV21-1 with TRBJ1-6; TRBD1, the table's D call, was not compared with the DNA. TRBV21-1 is shown as a pseudogene. This CDR3 has 13 residues. The CDR3 nucleotides are TGTGCCAGCAGCGGGGGACAGGGTTCACCCCTCCACTTT. Residues: CASSGGQGSPLHF.

The chain has TRBV6-1 and TRBJ1-2, with TRBD1 as a possible D gene (6 bases). The CDR3 spans 14 residues. The germline V gene encodes CDR1 MNHNS and CDR2 SASEGT. The V end lost 1 base, the J end lost 5 bases, and 11 bases lay between the germline ends. The CDR3 bases are TGTGCCAGCAGTGAAGAGGGGGGGGCTTATGGCTACACCTTC. Amino acids: CASSEEGGAYGYTF.

The rearrangement uses TRBV12-5 and TRBJ1-4, with D tentatively TRBD1 (5 bases). The germline gives CDR1 LGHNT, CDR2 FRNRAP. The CDR3 contains 13 residues. Trimming cost V 1 base and J 6 bases, with 6 bases left between them. The CDR3 DNA is TGTGCTAGTGGTTTGGCAGGGTATGAAAAACTGTTTTTT. Translating it yields CASGLAGYEKLFF.

This clone was counted once. V usage is TRBV9 and J usage is TRBJ1-3; no reliable D call. Trimming cost V 5 bases and J 4 bases, with 16 bases left between them. CDR3 length: 15 amino acids. Germline values: CDR1 SGDLS, CDR2 YYNGEE. The CDR3 protein is CASSRSLGGGNTIYF. In DNA form, the CDR3 reads TGTGCCAGCAGTCGGTCCCTCGGAGGGGGAAACACCATATATTTT.

V is TRBV9 and J is TRBJ2-2; TRBD2 might be the D (7 bases). Trimming left V 7 bases short and J 5 bases short, with 15 bases between. This CDR3 is 14 amino acids long. In germline, CDR1 is SGDLS, CDR2 YYNGEE. DNA for the CDR3: TGTGCCAGCGGGGGGGGGCCCTTAACCGGGGAGCTGTTTTTT. Protein sequence: CASGGGPLTGELFF.

The V call is TRBV5-1, the J call TRBJ2-1, with 11 bases lining up with TRBD2. The CDR3 is 19 amino acids. Germline V gene lookup returns CDR1 SGHRS and CDR2 YFSETQ. Losses at the gene ends were 1 base for V and 14 bases for J; bases not matched to a gene: 23. The CDR3: CASSLILAGGSGPPTTKFF. Written as DNA, the CDR3 is TGCGCCAGCAGCTTGATCCTAGCGGGGGGAAGTGGGCCTCCTACAACAAAGTTCTTC.

The chain combines TRBV30 with TRBJ1-5, with D perhaps TRBD1 (6 bases). The CDR3 is 15 amino acids. CDR1 is GTSNPN, CDR2 SVGIG, per germline (reference sequence). V lost 0 bases to trimming and J lost 0 bases, with 9 bases between them. The CDR3 sequence: CAWSVGQSSNQPQHF. The CDR3 coding sequence is TGTGCCTGGAGTGTAGGACAGAGTAGCAATCAGCCCCAGCATTTT.

The rearrangement joins TRBV30 to TRBJ1-2; 7 positions agree with TRBD1. After removal of 5 bases from V and 1 base from J, the junction contained 13 bases not matched to a gene. Per the germline V gene, CDR1 is GTSNPN and CDR2 is SVGIG (reference sequence). The CDR3 contains 16 residues. The DNA for the CDR3 is TGTGCCTGGCGTTCGGCCGACAGGGCTAATAACTATGGCTACACCTTC. Encoded protein: CAWRSADRANNYGYTF.

The chain carries TRBV6-5 and TRBJ1-2; 8 bases map to TRBD1. CDR3 length: 13 residues. Trimming removed 4 bases from V and 8 bases from J; junction bases left unmatched: 6. The germline CDR1 and CDR2 sequences are MNHEY and SVGAGI. For the CDR3, the DNA is TGTGCCAGCAGTTCCGGGACAGGTGACGGCTACACCTTC. The encoded protein is CASSSGTGDGYTF.

V usage is TRBV7-2 and J usage is TRBJ2-2; tentatively, D is TRBD2 (5 bases). V lost 1 base and J 0 bases, leaving 9 bases between the germline ends. Germline V CDR1 and CDR2: SGHTA, FQGNSA. The CDR3 has 16 residues. The CDR3 loop reads CASSLDLASNTGELFF. The CDR3 region has the DNA TGTGCCAGCAGCTTAGACCTAGCCTCGAACACCGGGGAGCTGTTTTTT.

V usage is TRBV19 and J usage is TRBJ1-6, with 7 bases that match TRBD1. There are 14 residues in the CDR3. Unmatched junction bases numbered 3, after V lost 6 bases and J lost 4 bases. Germline V lookup: CDR1 LNHDA, CDR2 SQIVND (reference sequence). CDR3 bases: TGTGCCAGTAGGGACAGGAGATATAATTCACCCCTCCACTTT. This codes for CASRDRRYNSPLHF.

The V gene is TRBV5-1, the J gene TRBJ2-7, with 9 nucleotides matching TRBD1. After removal of 4 bases from V and 2 bases from J, the junction contained 7 bases not matched to a gene. The germline CDR1 and CDR2 sequences are SGHRS and YFSETQ. The CDR3 consists of 15 residues. The CDR3 DNA sequence: TGCGCCAGCAGCGTAGGGGACAGGGAAACCTACGAGCAGTACTTC. It is translated as CASSVGDRETYEQYF.

The V call is TRBV5-1, the J call TRBJ1-3, with a tentative D call TRBD1 (5 bases). The CDR3 length is 17 residues. Germline V CDR1 and CDR2: SGHRS, YFSETQ. V gave up 0 bases and J gave up 0 bases, with 13 bases separating them. The CDR3 DNA reads TGCGCCAGCAGCTTGGATGGACATTCCAGCTCTGGAAACACCATATATTTT. Its protein product is CASSLDGHSSSGNTIYF.

J is TRBJ1-5 and V is TRBV6-2 or TRBV6-3; a possible D gene is TRBD1 (5 bases). The CDR3 runs 17 residues. The V end was cut by 2 bases, the J end by 2 bases, with 16 bases between. Germline CDR1 MNHEY, CDR2 SVGEGT. The chain's CDR3 is CASSYRPGGLGNQPQHF. Written as DNA, the CDR3 is TGTGCCAGCAGTTACCGCCCGGGGGGATTGGGCAATCAGCCCCAGCATTTT.

The gene calls are TRBV6-2 or TRBV6-3 and TRBJ2-1, with TRBD1 identical over 8 bases. The V gene's germline CDR1 is MNHEY and CDR2 SVGEGT. The CDR3 contains 15 residues. Trimming removed 3 bases from V and 2 bases from J; junction bases left unmatched: 3. The CDR3 region has the DNA TGTGCCAGCAGTTATAGACAGGGGCCCTACAATGAGCAGTTCTTC. This codes for CASSYRQGPYNEQFF.

V usage is TRBV7-3 and J usage is TRBJ1-5; TRBD1 aligns across 9 bases. V shed 4 bases, J shed 1 base, and the junction held 17 bases outside the gene matches. Germline V gene lookup returns CDR1 SGHTA and CDR2 FQGTGA. The CDR3 is made up of 20 amino acids. This CDR3 reads CASSCPQETGGRESNQPQHF. Written as DNA, the CDR3 is TGTGCCAGCAGCTGCCCCCAGGAGACAGGGGGAAGAGAAAGCAATCAGCCCCAGCATTTT. Using reference TRBV7-3 and TRBJ1-5 for the parts outside the CDR3, the full variable domain is GAGVSQTPSNKVTEKGKYVELRCDPISGHTALYWYRQSLGQGPEFLIYFQGTGAADDSGLPNDRFFAVRPEGSVSTLKIQRTERGDSAVYLCASSCPQETGGRESNQPQHFGDGTRLSIL.

This clone was seen only once. The chain is built from TRBV30 and TRBJ1-6, with 9 bases fitting TRBD1. The V gene end was trimmed by 1 base and the J gene end by 11 bases; junction bases not matched to a gene: 3. The germline V gene has CDR1 GTSNPN and CDR2 SVGIG (reference sequence). The CDR3 loop spans 13 amino acids. The CDR3 DNA is TGTGCCTGGAGTGGACAGGGGGTGCCACCCCTCCACTTT. Protein: CAWSGQGVPPLHF.

The V and J genes are TRBV7-9 and TRBJ2-1; TRBD2 is a possible D gene (5 bases). V was clipped by 3 bases and J by 6 bases, with 6 bases between them. Germline V CDR1 and CDR2: SEHNR, FQNEAQ (reference sequence). The CDR3 consists of 12 residues. CDR3 sequence: CASSFSGNEQFF. CDR3 nucleotide sequence: TGTGCCAGCAGCTTCAGCGGCAATGAGCAGTTCTTC.

This chain links TRBV19 with TRBJ1-5; TRBD1 aligns across 10 bases. The CDR3 extends over 18 amino acids. CDR1 LNHDA and CDR2 SQIVND come from the germline V gene (reference sequence). After removal of 3 bases from V and 0 bases from J, the junction contained 8 bases not matched to a gene. CDR3: CASSILGQGNPSNQPQHF. The CDR3 DNA follows: TGTGCCAGTAGTATCCTGGGACAGGGGAACCCTAGCAATCAGCCCCAGCATTTT.

This clone was seen once. The rearrangement joins TRBV29-1 to TRBJ2-3; tentatively, D is TRBD1 (7 bases). Trimming shortened V by 5 bases and J by 1 base, and 13 bases separated the two germline ends. The germline V gene has CDR1 SQVTM and CDR2 ANQGSEA. CDR3 length equals 14 residues. CDR3 region: CSVLQGTGTDTQYF. CDR3 nucleotide sequence: TGCAGCGTTCTACAGGGGACTGGCACAGATACGCAGTATTTT.

The genes are TRBV7-2 and TRBJ1-2; D ambiguous. Germline CDR1 and CDR2: SGHTA and FQGNSA. This CDR3 contains 14 residues. Trimming took off 7 bases at V and 4 bases at J, with 16 bases between the two ends. The CDR3 loop is CASTPPTSSYGYTF. The CDR3 bases are TGTGCCAGCACCCCCCCGACTTCTAGCTATGGCTACACCTTC.

The V and J genes are TRBV15 and TRBJ2-7; D uncertain. This CDR3 contains 12 residues. CDR1 is LNHNV, CDR2 YYDKDF, per germline (reference sequence). Trimming removed 0 bases at V and 7 bases at J, with 7 bases between. The CDR3 loop reads CATSRERREQYF. CDR3 sequence (DNA): TGTGCCACCAGCAGAGAGAGGCGGGAGCAGTACTTC.

The chain is built from TRBV2 and TRBJ1-1; 7 nucleotides agree with TRBD1. The V gene end was trimmed by 7 bases and the J gene end by 0 bases; junction bases not matched to a gene: 5. The CDR3 totals 14 residues. CDR1 is SNHLY and CDR2 is FYNNEI in the germline V gene. The CDR3 DNA reads as TGTGCCAGCACTTCGGGACAGATGAACACTGAAGCTTTCTTT. Translating gives CASTSGQMNTEAFF.

V usage is TRBV5-6 and J usage is TRBJ2-2; 8 bases are a match to TRBD1. Germline CDR1 SGHDT, CDR2 YYEEEE. The ends lost 2 bases at V and 4 bases at J; junction bases unmatched: 4. The CDR3 length is 15 residues. The CDR3 region is CASSLVRGPTGELFF. CDR3 coding DNA: TGTGCCAGCAGCTTAGTCAGGGGGCCCACCGGGGAGCTGTTTTTT.

The genes are TRBV3-1 (or the pseudogene TRBV3-2) and TRBJ2-2, with D possibly matching TRBD1 (6 bases). V was pared by 4 bases and J by 9 bases, with 12 bases between. Germline-derived CDR1 and CDR2 are LGHDT and YNNKEL (reference sequence). The CDR3 is made up of 13 amino acids. CDR3 sequence reads: CASSLNRAWELFF. CDR3 coding DNA: TGTGCCAGCAGCCTCAACAGGGCTTGGGAGCTGTTTTTT.

The V and J genes are TRBV27 and TRBJ2-1; 10 bases line up with TRBD2. This CDR3 is 15 amino acids long. With V trimmed by 0 bases and J by 6 bases, 2 bases remained unmatched. From germline, CDR1 is MNHEY and CDR2 SMNVEV (reference sequence). The DNA for the CDR3 is TGTGCCAGCAGTTTATCAAGCGGGGGGGTCAATGAGCAGTTCTTC. Its protein is CASSLSSGGVNEQFF.